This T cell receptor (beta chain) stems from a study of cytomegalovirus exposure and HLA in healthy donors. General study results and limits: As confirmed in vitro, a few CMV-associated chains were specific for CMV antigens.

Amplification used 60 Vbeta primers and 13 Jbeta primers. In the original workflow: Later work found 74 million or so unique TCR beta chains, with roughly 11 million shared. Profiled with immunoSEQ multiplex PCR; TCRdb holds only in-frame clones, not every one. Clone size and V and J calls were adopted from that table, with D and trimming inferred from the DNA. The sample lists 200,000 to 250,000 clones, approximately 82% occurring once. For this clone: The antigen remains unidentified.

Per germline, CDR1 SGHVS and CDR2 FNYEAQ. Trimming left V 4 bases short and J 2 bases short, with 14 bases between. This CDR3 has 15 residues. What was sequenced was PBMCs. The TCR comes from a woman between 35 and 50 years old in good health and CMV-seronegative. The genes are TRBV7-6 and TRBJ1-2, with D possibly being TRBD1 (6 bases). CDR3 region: CASSSEPGHNYGYTF. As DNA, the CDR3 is TGTGCCAGCAGCTCGGAACCGGGACACAACTATGGCTACACCTTC.